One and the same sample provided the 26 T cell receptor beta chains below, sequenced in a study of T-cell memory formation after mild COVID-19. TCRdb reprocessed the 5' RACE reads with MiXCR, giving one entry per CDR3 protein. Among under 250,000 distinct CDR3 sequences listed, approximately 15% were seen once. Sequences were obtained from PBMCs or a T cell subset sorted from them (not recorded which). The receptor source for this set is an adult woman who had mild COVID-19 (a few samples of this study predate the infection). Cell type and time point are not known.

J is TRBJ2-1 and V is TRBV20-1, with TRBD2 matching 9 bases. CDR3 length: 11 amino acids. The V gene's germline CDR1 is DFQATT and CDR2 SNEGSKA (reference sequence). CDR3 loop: CRAGGNNEQFF. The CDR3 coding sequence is TGCAGGGCGGGAGGGAACAATGAGCAGTTCTTC.

In nucleotides, the CDR3 is TGCGCCAGCAGCTGGACGGACCAGGGGACCGGGGAGCTGTTTTTT. Protein product: CASSWTDQGTGELFF. The chain carries TRBV5-1 and TRBJ2-2, with D tentatively TRBD1 (6 bases). CDR3 length: 15 residues. V was trimmed by 3 bases and J by 5 bases, leaving 14 bases between them. The germline gives CDR1 SGHRS, CDR2 YFSETQ.

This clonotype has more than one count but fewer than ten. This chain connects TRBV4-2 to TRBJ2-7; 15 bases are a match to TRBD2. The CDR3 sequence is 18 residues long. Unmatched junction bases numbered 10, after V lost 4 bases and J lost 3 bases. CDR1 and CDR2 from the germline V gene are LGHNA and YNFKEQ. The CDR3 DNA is TGTGCCAGCAGCCCCCAGGGACTAGCGGGGGGTCGTATCTACGAGCAGTACTTC. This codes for CASSPQGLAGGRIYEQYF.

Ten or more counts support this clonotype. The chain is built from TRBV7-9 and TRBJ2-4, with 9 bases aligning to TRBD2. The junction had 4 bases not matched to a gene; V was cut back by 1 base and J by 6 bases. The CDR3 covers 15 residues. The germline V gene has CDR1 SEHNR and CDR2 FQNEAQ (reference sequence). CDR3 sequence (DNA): TGTGCCAGCAGCTTAGAAGCGGGAGGTGGAAACATTCAGTACTTC. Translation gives CASSLEAGGGNIQYF.

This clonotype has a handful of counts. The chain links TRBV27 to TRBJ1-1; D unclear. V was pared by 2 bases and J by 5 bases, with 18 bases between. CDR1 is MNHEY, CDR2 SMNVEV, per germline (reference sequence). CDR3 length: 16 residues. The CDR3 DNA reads TGTGCCAGCAGTTTAGGGTCGGTTGGAGTGGTGACTGAAGCTTTCTTT. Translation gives CASSLGSVGVVTEAFF.

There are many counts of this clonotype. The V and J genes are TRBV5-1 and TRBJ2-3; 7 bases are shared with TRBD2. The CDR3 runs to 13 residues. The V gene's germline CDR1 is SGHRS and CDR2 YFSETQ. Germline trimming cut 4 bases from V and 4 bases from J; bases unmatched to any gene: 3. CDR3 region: CASSPGGPDTQYF. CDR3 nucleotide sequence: TGCGCCAGCAGCCCGGGAGGACCAGATACGCAGTATTTT.

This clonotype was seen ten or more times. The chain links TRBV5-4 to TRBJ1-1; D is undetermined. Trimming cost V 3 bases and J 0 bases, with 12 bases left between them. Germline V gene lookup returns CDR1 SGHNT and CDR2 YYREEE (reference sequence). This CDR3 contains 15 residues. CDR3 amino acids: CASSSGSKMNTEAFF. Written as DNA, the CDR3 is TGTGCCAGCAGCTCCGGATCTAAGATGAACACTGAAGCTTTCTTT.

The CDR3 is CATGSSGGYNEQFF. CDR3 sequence (DNA): TGTGCCACCGGCTCTAGCGGGGGCTACAATGAGCAGTTCTTC. The chain recombines TRBV24-1 with TRBJ2-1; 10 nucleotides line up with TRBD2. CDR1 and CDR2 from the germline V gene are KGHDR and SFDVKD. The CDR3 extends over 14 amino acids. Unmatched junction bases numbered 4, after V lost 9 bases and J lost 3 bases.

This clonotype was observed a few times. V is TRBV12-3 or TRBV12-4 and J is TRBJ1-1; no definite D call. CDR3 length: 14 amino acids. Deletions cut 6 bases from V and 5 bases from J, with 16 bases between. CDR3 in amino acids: CASRSRADGTEAFF. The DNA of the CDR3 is TGTGCCAGCAGGTCCCGTGCGGATGGTACTGAAGCTTTCTTT.

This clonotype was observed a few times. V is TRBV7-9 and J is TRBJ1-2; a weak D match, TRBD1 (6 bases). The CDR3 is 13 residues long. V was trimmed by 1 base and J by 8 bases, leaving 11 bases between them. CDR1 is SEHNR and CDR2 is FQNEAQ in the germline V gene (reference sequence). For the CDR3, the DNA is TGTGCCAGCAGCTTAGACAGGGACGCCGGCTACACCTTC. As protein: CASSLDRDAGYTF.

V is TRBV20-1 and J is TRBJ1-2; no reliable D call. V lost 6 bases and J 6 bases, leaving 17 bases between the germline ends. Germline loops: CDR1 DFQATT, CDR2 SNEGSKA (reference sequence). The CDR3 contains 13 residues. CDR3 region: CSAIRWVQDGYTF. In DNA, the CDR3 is TGCAGTGCGATTAGGTGGGTTCAAGATGGCTACACCTTC.

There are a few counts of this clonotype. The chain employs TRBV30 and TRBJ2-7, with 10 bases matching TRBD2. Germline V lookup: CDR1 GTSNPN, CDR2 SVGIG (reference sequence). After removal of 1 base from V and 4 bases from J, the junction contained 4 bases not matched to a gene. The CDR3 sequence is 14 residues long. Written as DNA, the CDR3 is TGTGCCTGGAGTGGGTCTAGCGGGAGATACGAGCAGTACTTC. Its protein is CAWSGSSGRYEQYF. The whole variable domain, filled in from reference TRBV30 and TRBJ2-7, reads SQTIHQWPATLVQPVGSPLSLECTVEGTSNPNLYWYRQAAGRGLQLLFYSVGIGQISSEVPQNLSASRPQDRQFILSSKKLLLSDSGFYLCAWSGSSGRYEQYFGPGTRLTVT.

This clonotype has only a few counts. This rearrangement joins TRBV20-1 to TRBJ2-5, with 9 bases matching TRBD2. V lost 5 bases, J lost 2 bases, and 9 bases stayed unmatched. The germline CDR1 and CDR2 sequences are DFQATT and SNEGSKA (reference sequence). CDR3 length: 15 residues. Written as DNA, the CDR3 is TGCAGTGCTCAGCTAGCGGGACACCTACAAGAGACCCAGTACTTC. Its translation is CSAQLAGHLQETQYF.

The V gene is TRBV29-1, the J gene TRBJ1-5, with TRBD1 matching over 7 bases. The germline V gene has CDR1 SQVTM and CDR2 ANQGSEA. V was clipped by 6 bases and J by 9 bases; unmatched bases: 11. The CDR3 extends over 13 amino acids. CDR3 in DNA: TGCAGCGTGAAGACAGGGACTGATCGGCCCCAGCATTTT. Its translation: CSVKTGTDRPQHF.

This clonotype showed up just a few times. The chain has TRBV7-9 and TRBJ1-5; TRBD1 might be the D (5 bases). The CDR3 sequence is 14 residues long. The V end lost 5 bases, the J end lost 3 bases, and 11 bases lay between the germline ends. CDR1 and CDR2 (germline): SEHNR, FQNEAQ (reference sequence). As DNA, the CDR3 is TGTGCCAGCAGCCGGGGCGATGCCAATCAGCCCCAGCATTTT. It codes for CASSRGDANQPQHF.

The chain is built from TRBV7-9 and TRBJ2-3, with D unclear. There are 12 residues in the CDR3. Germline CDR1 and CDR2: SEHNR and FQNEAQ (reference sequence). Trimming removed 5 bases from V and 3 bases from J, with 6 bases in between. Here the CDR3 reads CASSPWTDTQYF. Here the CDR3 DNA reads TGTGCCAGCAGCCCCTGGACAGATACGCAGTATTTT.

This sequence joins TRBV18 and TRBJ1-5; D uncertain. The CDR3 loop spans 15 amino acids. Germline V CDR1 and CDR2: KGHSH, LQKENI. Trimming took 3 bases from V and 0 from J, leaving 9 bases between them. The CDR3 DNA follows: TGTGCCAGCTCACCCGGCAAAGATAGCAATCAGCCCCAGCATTTT. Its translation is CASSPGKDSNQPQHF. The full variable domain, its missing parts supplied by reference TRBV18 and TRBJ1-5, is NAGVMQNPRHLVRRRGQEARLRCSPMKGHSHVYWYRQLPEEGLKFMVYLQKENIIDESGMPKERFSAEFPKEGPSILRIQQVVRGDSAAYFCASSPGKDSNQPQHFGDGTRLSIL.

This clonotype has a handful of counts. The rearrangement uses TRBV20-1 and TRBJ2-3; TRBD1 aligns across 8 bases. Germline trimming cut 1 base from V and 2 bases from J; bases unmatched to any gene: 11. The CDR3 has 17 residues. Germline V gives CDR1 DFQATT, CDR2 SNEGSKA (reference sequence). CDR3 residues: CSARGRHRGAHTDTQYF. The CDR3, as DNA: TGCAGTGCTAGAGGAAGGCACAGGGGGGCCCACACAGATACGCAGTATTTT.

The CDR3 nucleotides are TGTGCCAGCAGTTTAAGCAGGGCCTACGAGCAGTACTTC. Translation gives CASSLSRAYEQYF. The rearrangement joins TRBV12-3 or TRBV12-4 to TRBJ2-7, with D perhaps matching TRBD1 (5 bases). The CDR3 consists of 13 residues. The V gene lost 2 bases and the J gene lost 2 bases, with 7 bases spanning the gap.

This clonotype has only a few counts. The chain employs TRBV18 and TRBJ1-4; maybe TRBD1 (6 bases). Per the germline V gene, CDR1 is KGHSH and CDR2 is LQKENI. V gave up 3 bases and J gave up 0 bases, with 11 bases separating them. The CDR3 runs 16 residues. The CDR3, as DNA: TGTGCCAGCTCACCGCGGGGGACAACAACTAATGAAAAACTGTTTTTT. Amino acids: CASSPRGTTTNEKLFF. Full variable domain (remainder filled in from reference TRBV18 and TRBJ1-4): NAGVMQNPRHLVRRRGQEARLRCSPMKGHSHVYWYRQLPEEGLKFMVYLQKENIIDESGMPKERFSAEFPKEGPSILRIQQVVRGDSAAYFCASSPRGTTTNEKLFFGSGTQLSVL.

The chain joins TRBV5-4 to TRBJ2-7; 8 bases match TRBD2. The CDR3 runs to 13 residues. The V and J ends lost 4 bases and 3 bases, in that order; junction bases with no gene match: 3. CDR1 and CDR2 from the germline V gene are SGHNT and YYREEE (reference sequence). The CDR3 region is CASSAGLVYEQYF. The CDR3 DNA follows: TGTGCCAGCAGCGCGGGACTAGTCTACGAGCAGTACTTC.

The CDR3 region is CASSGQGVWDTQYF. The CDR3 DNA reads as TGCGCCAGCAGCGGGCAGGGGGTATGGGATACGCAGTATTTT. V gene TRBV5-1 combines with J gene TRBJ2-3; TRBD1 agrees at 7 bases. The CDR3 spans 14 residues. Germline CDR1 SGHRS, CDR2 YFSETQ. Germline trimming cut 4 bases from V and 6 bases from J; bases unmatched to any gene: 8. The full variable domain, rest sourced from reference TRBV5-1 and TRBJ2-3, is KAGVTQTPRYLIKTRGQQVTLSCSPISGHRSVSWYQQTPGQGLQFLFEYFSETQRNKGNFPGRFSGRQFSNSRSEMNVSTLELGDSALYLCASSGQGVWDTQYFGPGTRLTVL.

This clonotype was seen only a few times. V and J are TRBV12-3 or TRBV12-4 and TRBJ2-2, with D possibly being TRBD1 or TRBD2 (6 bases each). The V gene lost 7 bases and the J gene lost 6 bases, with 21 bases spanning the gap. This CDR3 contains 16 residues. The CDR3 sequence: CASNLRGPQGAGELFF. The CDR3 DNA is TGTGCCAGCAACCTCCGGGGGCCCCAGGGCGCCGGGGAGCTGTTTTTT.

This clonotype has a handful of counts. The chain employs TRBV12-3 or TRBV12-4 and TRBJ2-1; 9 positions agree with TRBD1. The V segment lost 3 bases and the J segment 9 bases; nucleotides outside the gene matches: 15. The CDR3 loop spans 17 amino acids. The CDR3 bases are TGTGCCAGCAGTTTCTTCGGGACAGGGCCCGGTAGCGGTGAGCAGTTCTTC. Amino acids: CASSFFGTGPGSGEQFF.

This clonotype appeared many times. The CDR3 protein is CASRRAGLGADTQYF. CDR3 nucleotides: TGCGCCAGCAGACGGGCGGGGTTGGGTGCAGATACGCAGTATTTT. This chain uses TRBV5-1 with TRBJ2-3, with D possibly being TRBD2 (6 bases). Germline CDR1 and CDR2: SGHRS and YFSETQ. Trimming removed 5 bases from V and 4 bases from J, with 17 bases in between. The CDR3 is made up of 15 amino acids.

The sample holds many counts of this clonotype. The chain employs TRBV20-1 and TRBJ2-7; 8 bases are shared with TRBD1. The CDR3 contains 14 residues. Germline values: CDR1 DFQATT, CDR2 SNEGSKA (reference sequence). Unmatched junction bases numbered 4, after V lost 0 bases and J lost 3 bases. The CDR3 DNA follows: TGCAGTGCTAGAGAGGCAGGGGGCCTCTACGAGCAGTACTTC. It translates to CSAREAGGLYEQYF.